Each of the 6 T cell receptor beta chains below was sequenced from the same sample in a study of T cell repertoires in cytomegalovirus infection. One entry per CDR3 protein, called by TCRdb with MiXCR from the reads. The repertoire holds 290,000 or so distinct CDR3 sequences, with roughly 25% as singletons. Material: PBMCs. The receptor source for this set is a human donor in good health (CMV status not recorded). Some clones in this sample may be carry-over from other donors' samples.

This clonotype was seen a few times. The J gene is TRBJ1-2, the V gene TRBV19; D is ambiguous. The CDR3 is made up of 15 amino acids. V was trimmed by 3 bases and J by 8 bases, leaving 19 bases between them. Germline V gene lookup returns CDR1 LNHDA and CDR2 SQIVND (reference sequence). The DNA for the CDR3 is TGTGCCAGTAGTATCAGGAGAAGGTCCCCTCACGGCTACACCTTC. Its protein product is CASSIRRRSPHGYTF.

The chain has TRBV19 and TRBJ2-7; TRBD2 matches 7 bases. V shed 5 bases and J 6 bases; nucleotides not matched to a gene: 7. Per the germline V gene, CDR1 is LNHDA and CDR2 is SQIVND (reference sequence). This CDR3 has 13 amino acids. The DNA for the CDR3 is TGTGCCAGTAGTCGGCTAGCGGAGGGCGAGCAGTACTTC. Protein: CASSRLAEGEQYF.

This rearrangement joins TRBV6-2 or TRBV6-3 to TRBJ2-7; the D is unclear. Trimming took off 7 bases at V and 3 bases at J, with 10 bases between the two ends. Germline CDR1 is MNHEY and CDR2 is SVGEGT. This CDR3 region has 12 residues. As DNA, the CDR3 is TGTGCCAGCACCGAACCTTTCTACGAGCAGTACTTC. As protein: CASTEPFYEQYF.

The rearrangement joins TRBV7-6 to TRBJ2-6, with D possibly called TRBD1 or TRBD2 (5 bases each). CDR1 is SGHVS, CDR2 FNYEAQ, per germline. The ends were cut back, 5 bases at V and 4 bases at J, with 9 bases in the middle. CDR3 size: 14 residues. CDR3 loop: CASSPGTGANVLTF. CDR3 DNA: TGTGCCAGCAGCCCGGGGACGGGGGCCAACGTCCTGACTTTC.

The gene calls are TRBV14 and TRBJ2-5, with TRBD2 matching over 8 bases. Germline values: CDR1 SGHDN, CDR2 FVKESK. This CDR3 region has 15 residues. V lost 0 bases to trimming and J lost 4 bases; unmatched junction nucleotides: 4. The DNA of the CDR3 is TGTGCCAGCAGCCAAGAAGCGGGAGTTGGAGAGACCCAGTACTTC. Translated, it gives CASSQEAGVGETQYF.

This clonotype occurred many times. The J gene is TRBJ2-5, the V gene TRBV7-2; 14 positions agree with TRBD2. This CDR3 contains 16 residues. V was clipped by 5 bases and J by 4 bases; unmatched bases: 6. CDR1 is SGHTA and CDR2 is FQGNSA in the germline V gene. CDR3 DNA: TGTGCCAGCAGCGGACCCGGGACTAGCGGGAGAGAGACCCAGTACTTC. It encodes CASSGPGTSGRETQYF.